Listed below are T cell receptor beta chains from one sample, sequenced in a study of T cell clones after liver transplantation. Repertoires were generated with immunoSEQ multiplex PCR, while TCRdb's copy carries only in-frame clones and drops some. Of some 60,000 clones in the sample, about 70% were seen once. The material was CD4+ T cells from blood, obtained at the roughly 16-month timepoint. The receptors stem from a human patient who received a liver transplant. Some T cells may arise from the graft donor. Both conserved end residues are part of each CDR3. Each record gives: J gene, V gene, clone size, D gene, CDR3 DNA, CDR3 protein. D genes are given only for firm matches. Rows may omit the clone size; those that give it use once, few, many or a size class.

TRBJ1-4,TRBV11-2,few,NA,TGTGCCAGCAGCTCTGGGGGCATGCCGGGTGAAAAACTGTTTTTT,CASSSGGMPGEKLFF
TRBJ2-3,TRBV7-7,NA,NA,TGTGCCAGCAGCTTAGGTGGAGACAGCACAGATACGCAGTATTTT,CASSLGGDSTDTQYF
TRBJ2-1,TRBV1,NA,NA,TGCACCAGCAGCCAAGATGGGACGGGAGAAGCCAATGGGCAGTTCTTC,CTSSQDGTGEANGQFF
TRBJ1-2,TRBV6-1,NA,NA,TGTGCCAGCAGTGAAGCGCTAGGGCCCGTCTATGGCTACACCTTC,CASSEALGPVYGYTF
TRBJ2-2,TRBV9,NA,NA,TGTGCCAGCTCCCCTGGGATAACGAACACCGGGGAGCTGTTTTTT,CASSPGITNTGELFF
TRBJ1-1,TRBV6-6,NA,NA,TGTGCCAGCAGCCAGGACGGGGGGGACACTGAAGCTTTCTTT,CASSQDGGDTEAFF
TRBJ1-1,TRBV18,once,NA,TGTGCCAGCTCACCACCGACGGTTCAGGGGAACACTGAAGCTTTCTTT,CASSPPTVQGNTEAFF
TRBJ2-2,TRBV4-2,NA,NA,TGTGCCAGCAGCCAGAACGTTAACACCGGGGAGCTGTTTTTT,CASSQNVNTGELFF
TRBJ2-4,TRBV2,NA,TRBD2,TGTGCCAGCAGTGAAGTAAGCGGGGTGGGGTACTTC,CASSEVSGVGYF
TRBJ1-1,TRBV5-6,NA,NA,TGTGCCAGCACCTATGGGGGGCTCCCTGAAGCTTTCTTT,CASTYGGLPEAFF
TRBJ2-2,TRBV6-5,few,NA,TGTGCCAGCAGTTACTCGATAGGAAGGGAGGCCGGGGAGCTGTTTTTT,CASSYSIGREAGELFF
TRBJ2-3,TRBV21-1,NA,NA,TGTGCCAGCAGCAAAGCTACGCGGGGCACAGATACGCAGTATTTT,CASSKATRGTDTQYF
TRBJ1-2,TRBV5-1,NA,TRBD1,TGCGCCAGCAGCATAGGGGGCGACTATGGCTACACCTTC,CASSIGGDYGYTF
TRBJ2-3,TRBV10-3,NA,NA,TGTGCCATCAGTGGGATCGGGGGCACAGATACGCAGTATTTT,CAISGIGGTDTQYF
TRBJ2-1,TRBV7-9,NA,NA,TGTGCCAGCAGCTTGCTAGTTGGTGAGCAGTTCTTC,CASSLLVGEQFF
TRBJ1-1,TRBV7-9,NA,NA,TGTGCCAGCAGCTTAAAAGGGGTTGTCACTGAAGCTTTCTTT,CASSLKGVVTEAFF
TRBJ2-3,TRBV27,NA,NA,TGTGCCAGCAGCTCGGGTGGGGATACGCAGTATTTT,CASSSGGDTQYF
TRBJ2-1,TRBV5-4,NA,NA,TGTGCCAGCAGCTTTCCCAAAACAGGGTTAGGGAGCTCCTACAATGAGCAGTTCTTC,CASSFPKTGLGSSYNEQFF
TRBJ2-3,TRBV7-9,NA,TRBD2,TGTGCCAGCAGCTTAGCGGGCGCGGGAGCCATAGATACGCAGTATTTT,CASSLAGAGAIDTQYF
TRBJ2-3,TRBV7-2,few,TRBD2,TGTGCCAGCGGACTAGCTTCAGATACGCAGTATTTT,CASGLASDTQYF
TRBJ2-5,TRBV15,once,NA,TGTGCCACCAGCAGAGATGCTACGTCGTACCAAGAGACCCAGTACTTC,CATSRDATSYQETQYF
TRBJ1-3,TRBV6-6,NA,TRBD1,TGTGCCAGCAGACCGGGACAGGGCCTCTCTGGAAACACCATATATTTT,CASRPGQGLSGNTIYF
TRBJ2-2,TRBV19,once,NA,TGTGCCAGTACCGGACTGGCCGGGGAGCTGTTTTTT,CASTGLAGELFF
TRBJ1-3,TRBV6-5,NA,NA,TGTGCCAGCCACAGAGGGGGGTACGGAAACACCATATATTTT,CASHRGGYGNTIYF
TRBJ1-1,TRBV5-6,NA,NA,TGTGCCAGCAGCCTACTTCCAGGGAGTGGCACTGAAGCTTTCTTT,CASSLLPGSGTEAFF
TRBJ1-6,TRBV6-6,NA,NA,TGTGCCAGCAGTTACCGCGCGGTTGATAATTCACCCCTCCACTTT,CASSYRAVDNSPLHF
TRBJ1-2,TRBV7-9,few,TRBD1,TGTGCCAGCAGCCCACGGACAGGGGACGCCTATGGCTACACCTTC,CASSPRTGDAYGYTF
TRBJ1-2,TRBV5-1,NA,TRBD1,TGCGCCAGCAGCTTGACAGGGGGCGCGAAAGGCTACACCTTC,CASSLTGGAKGYTF
TRBJ2-3,TRBV5-6,few,NA,TGTGCCAGCAGCCCGAACCCTTATACGCAGTATTTT,CASSPNPYTQYF
TRBJ1-2,TRBV5-1,NA,NA,TGCGCCAGCAGCTCCCAAAACTCATTCGGCTATGGCTACACCTTC,CASSSQNSFGYGYTF
TRBJ1-3,TRBV5-1,once,NA,TGCGCCAGCAGCCATGAGGCGAATGGAAACACCATATATTTT,CASSHEANGNTIYF
TRBJ2-5,TRBV7-8,NA,NA,TGTGCCAGCAGCGGGATTACGGCAGAGACCCAGTACTTC,CASSGITAETQYF
TRBJ2-5,TRBV28,NA,NA,TGTGCCACCTCCGGACGGGACACCCAGTACTTC,CATSGRDTQYF
TRBJ1-2,TRBV2,NA,NA,TGTGCCAGCAGTGAAGCGGAATATGGCTACACCTTC,CASSEAEYGYTF
TRBJ1-4,TRBV7-8,NA,TRBD1,TGTGCCAGCAGCCCACAGGGGGCAACTAATGAAAAACTGTTTTTT,CASSPQGATNEKLFF
TRBJ1-6,TRBV25-1,NA,NA,TGTGCCAGCAGTGAATCGGGAAGCTCCTATAATTCACCCCTCCACTTT,CASSESGSSYNSPLHF
TRBJ2-1,TRBV4-1,once,NA,TGCGCCAGCAGCCACGACCGCGGGACACAATACAATGAGCAGTTCTTC,CASSHDRGTQYNEQFF
TRBJ2-3,TRBV7-2,few,NA,TGTGCCAGCAGCTTAGCAACTAGCACAGATACGCAGTATTTT,CASSLATSTDTQYF
TRBJ1-1,TRBV6-4,NA,TRBD1,TGTGCCAGCAGTGCACGGACAGGGACCCCTGAAGCTTTCTTT,CASSARTGTPEAFF
TRBJ2-2,TRBV18,NA,TRBD2,TGTGCCAGCTCACAACTAGCGGGGACGAACACCGGGGAGCTGTTTTTT,CASSQLAGTNTGELFF
TRBJ2-5,TRBV19,NA,TRBD2,TGTGCCAGTACTAGGGTTGCGGGAGCTCAAGAGACCCAGTACTTC,CASTRVAGAQETQYF
TRBJ2-2,TRBV30,NA,NA,TGTGCCTGGAGTGGAAGCGGGCGCACCGGGGAGCTGTTTTTT,CAWSGSGRTGELFF
TRBJ1-1,TRBV6-1,NA,NA,TGTGCCAGCAGCATCTTCCCGACCGGACCGGCGCCTGCTTTCTTT,CASSIFPTGPAPAFF